The text below deals with one TCR beta chain. This receptor's antigen is unknown. No base quality values were provided; no much bigger clone lies one nucleotide off. This entry comes from a study of blood T cell repertoires in COVID-19 (dated by TCRdb to the early 2020s). Background on the whole study: The collaborator samples originated in the United States, Italy and Spain and spanned the acute and convalescent phases of COVID-19. The material from the prospective study consisted of cDNA or gDNA derived from T cells, B-cell-depleted T cells, or PBMCs. The dataset comprised deeply sampled blood TCRbeta repertoires from subjects exposed to, actively infected with, or recovered from COVID-19. The repertoires were made available in a free public database intended to serve as a resource for research on the immune response to SARS-CoV-2. Samples came from the ongoing ImmuneRACE study (first 160 participants) plus 1,254 subjects from 6 global collaborators. The sample metadata nearly always contained a de-identified subject ID, COVID-19 status, age in years and sex. Where available, HLA class I and class II types were obtained from metadata supplied by the sample provider rather than from assay-based typing.

The collaborating institutions used their own protocols to collect whole blood in K2EDTA tubes. For TCRbeta analysis, collaborators shipped samples as frozen whole blood, isolated PBMCs, or DNA extracted from either of those sample types. Here is what the overall study found, with its caveats: Clinical and demographic metadata were provided uncurated, with the amount varying by source and participant.

The junction shows trimming of 2 bases on V and 2 bases on J, plus 7 bases between the germline ends. Measured from the cysteine to the phenylalanine, the CDR3 is 13 residues long. The entry retains the CDR3 DNA only, 39 bases that are in frame from base 1. According to the germline V gene (reference sequence), CDR1 reads GTSNPN and CDR2 reads SVGIG. The immunoSEQ Assay, a bias-controlled multiplex PCR, was used to amplify TCRbeta CDR3 regions from genomic DNA. As for how the authors treated the data: Nucleated cell counts per sample were estimated from amplification of reference gene primers within the assay. To quantify the absolute abundance of each unique TCRbeta CDR3 rearrangement, sequence reads were collapsed and filtered. For each sample, productive Simpson clonality was calculated by taking the square root of Simpson's diversity index across productive rearrangements. TCRdb retrieved this table from immuneACCESS and kept in-frame rearrangements only. Not all clones are present; in checked studies, unresolved V genes account for under half, and no reason is known for the remainder. D and trimming come from the DNA, and the V and J calls and clone size come from that table. This sample is represented by 180,000 or so clones; around 86% of them were singletons. The ten largest clones represent around 8.2% of the sample.

Rearrangement joined TRBV30 to TRBJ1-3; there is no confident call for the D gene. The source material was peripheral blood. This sequence originates from a man aged 55 to 69 with acute or convalescent COVID-19. The DNA sequence is TGTGCCTGGAGTTACAGAACTGGAAACACCATATATTTT. Protein translation: CAWSYRTGNTIYF.